The 10 T cell receptor beta chains listed next were all sequenced from one sample in a study of blood T cells in healthy people across ages. Next came a second PCR, run for roughly 6 to 11 cycles, which used a sample-barcoded 5' primer along with a J-beta primer mix. In TCRdb, the 5' RACE reads were re-called with MiXCR into one record per CDR3 protein. This sample has more than 1 million distinct CDR3 sequences, with more than 40% found just once. The sequencing input was blood. The source is a woman aged 60-75 years in good health.

The chain employs TRBV4-2 and TRBJ2-3; D possibly corresponds to TRBD1 (6 bases). Germline CDR1 and CDR2: LGHNA and YNFKEQ. The CDR3 contains 16 residues. V shed 4 bases and J shed 1 base, with 15 bases lying between them. The CDR3 spells CASSLAPGQGTDTQYF. The CDR3 DNA is TGTGCCAGCAGCCTCGCGCCGGGACAAGGCACAGATACGCAGTATTTT.

This clonotype came up a few times. V gene TRBV10-2 combines with J gene TRBJ2-7; D possibly matches TRBD1 or TRBD2 (5 bases each). Looked up from germline, CDR1 is WSHSY and CDR2 is SAAADI. There are 13 residues in the CDR3. V was pared by 6 bases and J by 3 bases, with 12 bases between. The CDR3 loop reads CASSQGAYYEQYF. The CDR3 DNA follows: TGCGCCAGCAGCCAGGGAGCCTACTACGAGCAGTACTTC.

This chain uses TRBV10-1 with TRBJ1-1; D is ambiguous. CDR3 length equals 13 residues. V lost 8 bases and J lost 1, with 11 bases in between. CDR1 is WNHNN, CDR2 SYGVQD, per germline (reference sequence). CDR3: CASGNRGNTEAFF. CDR3 in DNA: TGCGCCAGCGGGAACAGAGGGAACACTGAAGCTTTCTTT.

Details on this clonotype: This may arise from a read error, as a much more abundant clone is one base away. The CDR3 region is CTSSSQREPYNEQFF. Here the CDR3 DNA reads TGTACCAGCAGCTCCCAGCGGGAGCCGTACAATGAGCAGTTCTTC. The chain combines TRBV3-1 with TRBJ2-1, with 8 nucleotides matching TRBD2. The CDR3 is 15 amino acids. CDR1 is LGHDT and CDR2 is YNNKEL in the germline V gene (reference sequence).

The chain carries TRBV3-1 and TRBJ2-4, with D possibly being TRBD1 or TRBD2 (6 bases each). The DNA end is a closer match to TRBJ2-7, so the J assignment may be wrong. The germline gives CDR1 LGHDT, CDR2 YNNKEL (reference sequence). This CDR3 contains 14 residues. The CDR3 DNA is TGTGCCAGCAGCCAAGGGGGGGCTCAGCGCGAGCAGTACTTC. As protein: CASSQGGAQREQYF.

This clonotype was counted between two and nine times. The CDR3 coding sequence is TGCAGTGCCGGGACTAGCGGGAGTTTCTCGCAGTACTTC. Its protein is CSAGTSGSFSQYF. The J gene is TRBJ2-5, the V gene TRBV20-1; 14 nucleotides match TRBD2. V gave up 6 bases and J gave up 11 bases; unmatched junction bases: 8. The CDR3 contains 13 residues. Per germline, CDR1 DFQATT and CDR2 SNEGSKA (reference sequence).

This clonotype was observed a handful of times. The V call is TRBV24-1, the J call TRBJ2-7; 7 bases are a match to TRBD1. The germline gives CDR1 KGHDR, CDR2 SFDVKD. J lost 5 bases, V lost 10 bases, and 7 bases had no gene match. This CDR3 has 12 residues. CDR3 sequence (DNA): TGTGCCACAGGGGGCAGGGGGAACGAGCAGTACTTC. Protein sequence: CATGGRGNEQYF.

This chain uses TRBV12-3 or TRBV12-4 with TRBJ2-3; D not resolved. This CDR3 has 13 residues. The ends were cut back, 6 bases at V and 8 bases at J, with 15 bases in the middle. The CDR3 nucleotides read TGTGCCAGCAGCCCCAGTCCTGTTGGTACGCAGTATTTT. It specifies CASSPSPVGTQYF.

The CDR3 sequence: CASSLDYRTDTQYF. The CDR3 DNA reads as TGTGCCAGCAGCTTGGACTACCGCACAGATACGCAGTATTTT. J is TRBJ2-3 and V is TRBV27; D might be TRBD2 (6 bases). The CDR3 is made up of 14 amino acids. The germline CDR1 and CDR2 sequences are MNHEY and SMNVEV (reference sequence). V dropped 6 bases and J dropped 1 base, with 11 bases sitting between them.

The CDR3 DNA reads as TGTGCCACTCCCTACGGAGGGGGTGAAGCTTTCTTT. This gives the protein CATPYGGGEAFF. This chain uses TRBV24-1 with TRBJ1-1; tentative D call: TRBD1 (6 bases). The germline gives CDR1 KGHDR, CDR2 SFDVKD. With 10 bases removed from V and 7 bases from J, the gap between germline ends came to 15 bases. The CDR3 extends over 12 amino acids.